This passage covers 16 T cell receptor beta chains from one sample sequenced in a study of shared clonotypes between healthy human individuals. Produced via immunoSEQ multiplex PCR; TCRdb's table is partial and in-frame only. The data show 100,000 to 120,000 clones, around 66% seen once. The sequencing input was memory CD8+ T cells sorted from blood. Indicated subset: CD45RO+ cells pooled with CCR7-negative TemRA cells. The source of these receptors is a woman in her 30s in good health.

This clone was counted ten times or more. Here the CDR3 DNA reads TGTGCCAGCAGTTTAGCCCTAGCGGGAGGGCCTATAGATACGCAGTATTTT. Amino acids: CASSLALAGGPIDTQYF. The J gene is TRBJ2-3, the V gene TRBV28; TRBD2 aligns across 12 bases. The CDR3 has 17 residues. V dropped 2 bases and J dropped 5; count of bases not matched to a gene: 8. Germline V gene lookup returns CDR1 MDHEN and CDR2 SYDVKM.

The chain combines TRBV7-2 with TRBJ2-7; 7 nucleotides match TRBD1. CDR3 length: 14 residues. Germline loops: CDR1 SGHTA, CDR2 FQGNSA. With 4 bases clipped from V and 3 bases from J, the junction kept 6 bases outside the gene matches. The CDR3 nucleotides are TGTGCCAGCAGCTACCGGGACAGTTACTACGAGCAGTACTTC. It codes for CASSYRDSYYEQYF. Filled out from reference TRBV7-2 and TRBJ2-7, the complete variable domain reads GAGVSQSPSNKVTEKGKDVELRCDPISGHTALYWYRQSLGQGLEFLIYFQGNSAPDKSGLPSDRFSAERTGGSVSTLTIQRTQQEDSAVYLCASSYRDSYYEQYFGPGTRLTVT.

The chain links TRBV7-9 to TRBJ2-2; D is uncertain. Germline V gene data show CDR1 as SEHNR and CDR2 as FQNEAQ (reference sequence). V lost 2 bases, J lost 2 bases, and 12 bases lay in between. This CDR3 contains 16 residues. The CDR3 here is CASSLNLGLNTGELFF. The CDR3 nucleotides are TGTGCCAGCAGCTTAAATCTAGGCCTAAACACCGGGGAGCTGTTTTTT.

The rearrangement uses TRBV11-2 and TRBJ1-2, with 8 positions matching TRBD1. V trimming: 5 bases; J trimming: 0 bases; junction bases outside the gene matches: 11. Germline loops: CDR1 SGHAT, CDR2 FQNNGV. The CDR3 is 17 amino acids. The CDR3 DNA sequence: TGTGCCAGCAGCCCTAATCCGGGACAGGATACTAACTATGGCTACACCTTC. This gives the protein CASSPNPGQDTNYGYTF.

The V and J genes are TRBV5-4 and TRBJ2-2; TRBD2 is a possible D gene (5 bases). The CDR3 covers 15 residues. V was trimmed by 1 base and J by 4 bases, leaving 11 bases between them. Germline V gene sequence: CDR1 SGHNT, CDR2 YYREEE (reference sequence). The CDR3 bases are TGTGCCAGCAGCTTGTACTGGGCGGGCACCGGGGAGCTGTTTTTT. The encoded protein is CASSLYWAGTGELFF.

The chain couples TRBV29-1 to TRBJ2-7; tentative D call: TRBD1 (5 bases). Germline V gene data show CDR1 as SQVTM and CDR2 as ANQGSEA. V lost 6 bases to trimming and J lost 5 bases, with 14 bases between them. This CDR3 contains 12 residues. The CDR3 sequence is CSVDQGTHEQYF. The CDR3 nucleotides read TGCAGCGTCGATCAGGGTACCCACGAGCAGTACTTC.

The CDR3 protein is CATSRFEGGFGELFF. The CDR3 bases are TGTGCCACCAGCAGATTTGAAGGGGGATTCGGGGAGCTGTTTTTT. This chain uses TRBV15 with TRBJ2-2; possible D gene TRBD1, 6 bases. Trimming left V 2 bases short and J 7 bases short, with 14 bases between. The CDR3 is 15 residues long. Germline V lookup: CDR1 LNHNV, CDR2 YYDKDF (reference sequence).

This chain connects TRBV6-4 to TRBJ2-7; TRBD2 matches at 9 bases. The CDR3 is made up of 14 amino acids. The germline gives CDR1 MRHNA, CDR2 SNTAGT. The trim removed 6 bases at V and 0 bases at J, leaving 3 bases unmatched. CDR3 protein: CASRGTSSSYEQYF. DNA of the CDR3: TGTGCCAGCAGGGGGACTAGCAGCTCCTACGAGCAGTACTTC.

In DNA form, the CDR3 reads TGCGCCAGCTCTGATAGCGGGAGTATCGAGACCCAGTACTTC. As protein: CASSDSGSIETQYF. The rearrangement uses TRBV5-1 and TRBJ2-5; TRBD2 aligns across 9 bases. The CDR3 sequence is 14 residues long. Germline CDR1 SGHRS, CDR2 YFSETQ. Trimming at V came to 7 bases and at J to 5 bases, leaving 9 bases not matched to a gene.

This clone appeared a single time. The chain has TRBV28 and TRBJ2-5, with TRBD2 matching over 11 bases. TRBJ2-7 matches the DNA end more closely, so the J call is doubtful. The germline V gene encodes CDR1 MDHEN and CDR2 SYDVKM. The CDR3 runs 16 residues. For the CDR3, the DNA is TGTGCCAGCAGTAAAACCGGGACTAGCGGATACTACGAGCAGTACTTC. This sequence encodes CASSKTGTSGYYEQYF.

A single count supports this clone. The CDR3 DNA reads TGTGCCAGCAGCTTGGCCGAGCGGGAGGGTACAGATACGCAGTATTTT. Residues: CASSLAEREGTDTQYF. The chain carries TRBV5-6 and TRBJ2-3, with TRBD2 identical over 10 bases. V was pared by 0 bases and J by 3 bases, with 4 bases of the junction left unmatched. The length of the CDR3 is 16 residues. Germline assignment: CDR1 SGHDT and CDR2 YYEEEE.

A few counts support this clone. The chain joins TRBV4-2 to TRBJ1-5; no reliable D call. V shed 3 bases and J shed 5 bases, with 11 bases lying between them. The CDR3 loop spans 14 amino acids. Germline lookup yields CDR1 LGHNA and CDR2 YNFKEQ. CDR3 bases: TGTGCCAGCAGCCAGCTCCAGAGCGATCAGCCCCAGCATTTT. Translation gives CASSQLQSDQPQHF.

This clone appeared once. V gene TRBV4-1 combines with J gene TRBJ1-4; 8 positions match TRBD1. The CDR3 covers 16 residues. V lost 0 bases, J lost 8 bases, and 8 bases stayed unmatched. Looked up from germline, CDR1 is MGHRA and CDR2 is YSYEKL. The CDR3 region is CASSQDQGAGGEKLFF. In DNA, the CDR3 is TGCGCCAGCAGCCAAGATCAGGGGGCAGGAGGCGAAAAACTGTTTTTT.

Comments on this clone: The junction departs from the called germline gene at one end, perhaps through a read error. The chain links TRBV2 to TRBJ2-7, with 12 bases lining up with TRBD2. The CDR3 length is 14 residues. CDR1 and CDR2 from the germline V gene are SNHLY and FYNNEI. The CDR3 loop reads CAGSALAGGYEQYF. CDR3 in DNA: TGTGCCGGCAGTGCACTAGCGGGGGGATACGAGCAGTACTTC.

This clone was detected only a few times. The chain is built from TRBV7-8 and TRBJ2-1; a possible D gene is TRBD1 (6 bases). The length of the CDR3 is 16 residues. Trimming took off 7 bases at V and 0 bases at J, with 16 bases between the two ends. Germline values: CDR1 SGHVS, CDR2 FQNEAQ. CDR3 region: CASTETRDISYNEQFF. The CDR3 nucleotides are TGTGCCAGCACCGAAACCCGGGACATCTCCTACAATGAGCAGTTCTTC.

The rearrangement joins TRBV27 to TRBJ1-1, with D unresolved. The CDR3 covers 13 residues. The V end lost 2 bases, the J end lost 1 base, and 5 bases lay between the germline ends. Germline V gene data show CDR1 as MNHEY and CDR2 as SMNVEV (reference sequence). The CDR3 nucleotides are TGTGCCAGCAGTTTACTGAAGAACACTGAAGCTTTCTTT. Its translation is CASSLLKNTEAFF.